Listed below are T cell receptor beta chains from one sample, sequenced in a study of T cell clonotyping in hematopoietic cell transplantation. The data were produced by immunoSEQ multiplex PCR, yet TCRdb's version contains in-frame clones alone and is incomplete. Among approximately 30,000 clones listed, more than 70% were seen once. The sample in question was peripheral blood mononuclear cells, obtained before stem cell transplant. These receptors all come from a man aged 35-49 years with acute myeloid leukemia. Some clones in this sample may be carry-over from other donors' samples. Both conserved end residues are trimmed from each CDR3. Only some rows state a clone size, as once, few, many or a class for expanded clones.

CDR3aa: ASSCYEQY; j_gene: TRBJ2-7; v_gene: TRBV12-1; abundance: once; len: 8
CDR3aa: ASSLIQGTEAF; j_gene: TRBJ1-1; v_gene: TRBV28; abundance: .; len: 11
CDR3aa: ATKTTGTEAF; j_gene: TRBJ1-1; v_gene: TRBV28; abundance: .; len: 10
CDR3aa: ASSEDRGIGRLEQF; j_gene: TRBJ2-1; v_gene: TRBV2; abundance: .; len: 14
CDR3aa: ASSLQQESSYNEQF; j_gene: TRBJ2-1; v_gene: TRBV7-3; abundance: .; len: 14
CDR3aa: ASSSGVRTDTQY; j_gene: TRBJ2-3; v_gene: TRBV5-4; abundance: .; len: 12
CDR3aa: ASSLTTRTEAF; j_gene: TRBJ1-1; v_gene: TRBV7-8; abundance: once; len: 11
CDR3aa: ASSATGREGTGELF; j_gene: TRBJ2-2; v_gene: TRBV2; abundance: .; len: 14
CDR3aa: ASREGTLDYGYT; j_gene: TRBJ1-2; v_gene: TRBV23-1; abundance: .; len: 12
CDR3aa: ASMRDRGLDQPQH; j_gene: TRBJ1-5; v_gene: TRBV2; abundance: .; len: 13
CDR3aa: AYPGLPGGTGELF; j_gene: TRBJ2-2; v_gene: TRBV30; abundance: .; len: 13
CDR3aa: ASSLALDNSYEQY; j_gene: TRBJ2-7; v_gene: TRBV11-2; abundance: .; len: 13
CDR3aa: AWSPRVGQPQH; j_gene: TRBJ1-5; v_gene: TRBV30; abundance: .; len: 11
CDR3aa: ASHDRENEQF; j_gene: TRBJ2-1; v_gene: TRBV28; abundance: .; len: 10
CDR3aa: ASSLGRHPYEQY; j_gene: TRBJ2-7; v_gene: TRBV13; abundance: .; len: 12
CDR3aa: ASSYLTGGLEEQY; j_gene: TRBJ2-7; v_gene: TRBV28; abundance: .; len: 13
CDR3aa: ASSSDRNYGYT; j_gene: TRBJ1-2; v_gene: TRBV18; abundance: .; len: 11
CDR3aa: ASSSHGGGSYEQY; j_gene: TRBJ2-7; v_gene: TRBV13; abundance: .; len: 13
CDR3aa: ASSFGRSGANVLT; j_gene: TRBJ2-6; v_gene: TRBV7-2; abundance: .; len: 13
CDR3aa: ASSEAGGFADTQY; j_gene: TRBJ2-3; v_gene: TRBV2; abundance: .; len: 13
CDR3aa: ASSLPGGGEQY; j_gene: TRBJ2-7; v_gene: TRBV28; abundance: .; len: 11
CDR3aa: ASSSTGTPLGYT; j_gene: TRBJ1-2; v_gene: TRBV7-6; abundance: .; len: 12
CDR3aa: AWSGQGGSEQY; j_gene: TRBJ2-7; v_gene: TRBV30; abundance: .; len: 11
CDR3aa: ASSLLGTGHGYT; j_gene: TRBJ1-2; v_gene: TRBV5-1; abundance: .; len: 12
CDR3aa: ASSVIHWSNQPQH; j_gene: TRBJ1-5; v_gene: TRBV2; abundance: .; len: 13
CDR3aa: ASSLGGSGANVLT; j_gene: TRBJ2-6; v_gene: TRBV11-3; abundance: .; len: 13
CDR3aa: ASSLGGRGTYEQF; j_gene: TRBJ2-1; v_gene: TRBV7-9; abundance: .; len: 13
CDR3aa: ASRAGTGGNEQF; j_gene: TRBJ2-1; v_gene: TRBV6-6; abundance: few; len: 12
CDR3aa: ASSLVGGNTEAF; j_gene: TRBJ1-1; v_gene: TRBV7-9; abundance: .; len: 12
CDR3aa: ASSPGWGVVLTDTQY; j_gene: TRBJ2-3; v_gene: TRBV5-1; abundance: .; len: 15
CDR3aa: ASSGTATDTQY; j_gene: TRBJ2-3; v_gene: TRBV2; abundance: .; len: 11
CDR3aa: ASSPGQGADTQY; j_gene: TRBJ2-3; v_gene: TRBV19; abundance: .; len: 12
CDR3aa: ASSLAGRGGIADTQY; j_gene: TRBJ2-3; v_gene: TRBV7-2; abundance: .; len: 15
CDR3aa: ASSLITGAAYEQY; j_gene: TRBJ2-7; v_gene: TRBV28; abundance: .; len: 13
CDR3aa: ASNRGLSYEQY; j_gene: TRBJ2-7; v_gene: TRBV2; abundance: .; len: 11
CDR3aa: ASSFLVGTGKGYEQY; j_gene: TRBJ2-7; v_gene: TRBV27; abundance: once; len: 15
CDR3aa: ASSPGLASYEQY; j_gene: TRBJ2-7; v_gene: TRBV7-8; abundance: .; len: 12
CDR3aa: ASSSGGQGGEKLF; j_gene: TRBJ1-4; v_gene: TRBV4-2; abundance: .; len: 13
CDR3aa: ASSLALEGLTEAF; j_gene: TRBJ1-1; v_gene: TRBV5-4; abundance: .; len: 13